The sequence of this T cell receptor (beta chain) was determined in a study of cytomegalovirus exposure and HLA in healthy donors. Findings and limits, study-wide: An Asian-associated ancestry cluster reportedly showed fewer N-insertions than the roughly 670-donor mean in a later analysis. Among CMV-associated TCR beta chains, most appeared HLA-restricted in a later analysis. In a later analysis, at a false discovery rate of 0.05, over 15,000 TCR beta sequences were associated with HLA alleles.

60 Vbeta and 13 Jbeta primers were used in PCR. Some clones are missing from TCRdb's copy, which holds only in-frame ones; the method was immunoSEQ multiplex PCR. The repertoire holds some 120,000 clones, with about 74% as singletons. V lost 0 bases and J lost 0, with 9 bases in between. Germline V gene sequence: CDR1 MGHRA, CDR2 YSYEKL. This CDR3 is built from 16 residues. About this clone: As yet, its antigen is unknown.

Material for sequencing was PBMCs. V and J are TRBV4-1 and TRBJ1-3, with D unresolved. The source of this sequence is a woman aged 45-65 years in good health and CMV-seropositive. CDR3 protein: CASSQDWQDSGNTIYF. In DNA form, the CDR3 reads TGCGCCAGCAGCCAAGATTGGCAGGACTCTGGAAACACCATATATTTT.